This T cell receptor beta chain was documented in a study of blood T cell repertoires in COVID-19. Across the study: Samples taken during acute and convalescent COVID-19 were collected in the United States, Italy and Spain. Sources were T cells, B-cell-depleted T cells, or PBMCs; the material itself was cDNA or gDNA.

Per the study methods: The assay estimated nucleated cells by amplifying reference gene primers. The table came from immunoSEQ multiplex PCR; TCRdb's copy has only in-frame clones and leaves some out. Clonal size and the V and J genes are those of that table, whereas D and trimming came from the DNA. The table lists about 74,000 clones, 84% of them singletons, with around 35% in the top ten. Germline CDR1 reads MNHEY; CDR2 reads SMNVEV (reference sequence). This CDR3 contains 14 residues. V shed 8 bases and J 4 bases; nucleotides not matched to a gene: 11. The sample taken for sequencing was peripheral blood. This rearrangement joins TRBV27 to TRBJ2-7, with 7 bases lining up with TRBD2. This TCR was sampled from a man between 65 and 85 years old with acute or convalescent COVID-19. This CDR3 is CASGREQGGYEQYF. The CDR3 DNA follows: TGTGCCAGCGGTAGGGAGCAGGGAGGGTACGAGCAGTACTTC.